A single sample is the source of the 8 T cell receptor beta chains below, sequenced in a study of regulatory T cells in long-lasting Graves disease. Time point indicated: newly diagnosed GD, antithyroid drugs for less than 3 months. Making the TCR library involved RNA that had been extracted from PBMCs. TCR beta libraries were built with iRepertoire HTBI primers and Arm-PCR of CDR3 regions. TCRdb re-analysed the multiplex PCR reads in MiXCR, keeping a single row per CDR3 protein. In the table there are over 350,000 distinct CDR3 sequences, 12% to 15% of which are singletons. Another study also made use of these data, one on T cells in Graves' hyperthyroidism and ophthalmopathy.

Sequencing was performed on peripheral blood mononuclear cells (PBMCs), taken at new diagnosis, from a patient treated with antithyroid drugs. The receptors shown here come from a woman aged 50 to 60 with Graves disease.

The chain has TRBV4-2 and TRBJ2-7, with D possibly matching TRBD2 (6 bases). The CDR3 sequence is 15 residues long. The germline gives CDR1 LGHNA, CDR2 YNFKEQ. V was shortened by 2 bases and J by 0 bases, with 11 bases between the two germline ends. In nucleotides, the CDR3 is TGTGCCAGCAGCCAAATAGCGGAGCTCTCCTACGAGCAGTACTTC. Its translation is CASSQIAELSYEQYF.

This clonotype showed up many times. This chain connects TRBV5-6 to TRBJ2-1; TRBD1 aligns across 8 bases. The CDR3 length is 15 residues. Germline V gene lookup returns CDR1 SGHDT and CDR2 YYEEEE. Losses at the gene ends were 6 bases for V and 6 bases for J; bases not matched to a gene: 11. The CDR3 loop is CASTTPRTGSNEQFF. Here the CDR3 DNA reads TGTGCCAGCACCACCCCACGGACAGGGAGCAATGAGCAGTTCTTC. The variable domain in full, completed from reference TRBV5-6 and TRBJ2-1, reads DAGVTQSPTHLIKTRGQQVTLRCSPKSGHDTVSWYQQALGQGPQFIFQYYEEEERQRGNFPDRFSGHQFPNYSSELNVNALLLGDSALYLCASTTPRTGSNEQFFGPGTRLTVL.

V gene TRBV2 combines with J gene TRBJ1-5; D is ambiguous. Trimming removed 3 bases at V and 4 bases at J, with 7 bases between. Germline lookup yields CDR1 SNHLY and CDR2 FYNNEI. The CDR3 consists of 13 residues. The CDR3 loop reads CASSDEQNQPQHF. The CDR3 nucleotides are TGTGCCAGCAGTGATGAGCAGAATCAGCCCCAGCATTTT.

The V gene is TRBV28, the J gene TRBJ2-7, with unresolved D. Trimming cost V 6 bases and J 2 bases, with 14 bases left between them. CDR1 and CDR2 (germline): MDHEN, SYDVKM. The CDR3 has 14 residues. The CDR3 sequence: CASSLTTTTYEQYF. DNA for the CDR3: TGTGCCAGCAGCCTCACCACAACAACCTACGAGCAGTACTTC.

This clonotype was detected ten times or more. The chain recombines TRBV28 with TRBJ2-1, with D hard to call. V lost 4 bases, J lost 5 bases, and 3 bases lay in between. The germline V gene encodes CDR1 MDHEN and CDR2 SYDVKM. The CDR3 covers 11 residues. This CDR3 is CASSYHNEQFF. CDR3 nucleotide sequence: TGTGCCAGCAGTTATCACAATGAGCAGTTCTTC.

This clonotype was detected many times. The chain employs TRBV5-1 and TRBJ2-3; 8 positions agree with TRBD2. The CDR3 sequence is 17 residues long. V was clipped by 0 bases and J by 3 bases; unmatched bases: 9. Germline CDR1 and CDR2: SGHRS and YFSETQ. The CDR3 reads CASSLGGLAHWTDTQYF. CDR3 nucleotide sequence: TGCGCCAGCAGCTTGGGCGGACTAGCACACTGGACAGATACGCAGTATTTT.

This clonotype was recorded many times. This chain uses TRBV29-1 with TRBJ2-7, with TRBD1 identical over 7 bases. The junction had 4 bases not matched to a gene; V was cut back by 4 bases and J by 4 bases. CDR3 length equals 12 residues. Looked up from germline, CDR1 is SQVTM and CDR2 is ANQGSEA. The CDR3 loop is CSVAYRGYEQYF. DNA of the CDR3: TGCAGCGTTGCATACAGGGGATACGAGCAGTACTTC.

This clonotype appeared many times. The V call is TRBV3-1, the J call TRBJ2-7, with D hard to call. This CDR3 region has 16 residues. The V end was cut by 2 bases, the J end by 1 base, with 15 bases between. The germline V gene has CDR1 LGHDT and CDR2 YNNKEL (reference sequence). CDR3 residues: CASSQYSRTVSYEQYF. CDR3 coding DNA: TGTGCCAGCAGCCAATATTCCCGGACGGTTTCCTACGAGCAGTACTTC.